Given below is one T cell receptor (beta chain) in context. The data were obtained in a study of patients and donors after allogeneic stem cell transplantation. From germline, CDR1 is ENHRY and CDR2 SYGVKD. The CDR3 length is 14 residues. V was cut by 2 bases and J by 2 bases, with 10 bases left in between. TCRdb reprocessed the RT-PCR reads via MiXCR and lists one record per CDR3 protein. Among 920,000 or so distinct CDR3 sequences listed, more than 15% were seen once. V and J are TRBV10-3 and TRBJ2-7, with D possibly being TRBD1 or TRBD2 (5 bases each). This sequence originates from a human donor who was either an allogeneic HSCT recipient or a stem cell or donor lymphocyte infusion donor (not recorded which). It is not recorded whose cells these are; they may come from a transplant donor. Sequencing was done on a sample of blood, either unsorted or a sorted T cell fraction (not recorded which). The CDR3 DNA follows: TGTGCCATCAGTGAGGGGGACGGGACCTACGAGCAGTACTTC. This sequence encodes CAISEGDGTYEQYF.